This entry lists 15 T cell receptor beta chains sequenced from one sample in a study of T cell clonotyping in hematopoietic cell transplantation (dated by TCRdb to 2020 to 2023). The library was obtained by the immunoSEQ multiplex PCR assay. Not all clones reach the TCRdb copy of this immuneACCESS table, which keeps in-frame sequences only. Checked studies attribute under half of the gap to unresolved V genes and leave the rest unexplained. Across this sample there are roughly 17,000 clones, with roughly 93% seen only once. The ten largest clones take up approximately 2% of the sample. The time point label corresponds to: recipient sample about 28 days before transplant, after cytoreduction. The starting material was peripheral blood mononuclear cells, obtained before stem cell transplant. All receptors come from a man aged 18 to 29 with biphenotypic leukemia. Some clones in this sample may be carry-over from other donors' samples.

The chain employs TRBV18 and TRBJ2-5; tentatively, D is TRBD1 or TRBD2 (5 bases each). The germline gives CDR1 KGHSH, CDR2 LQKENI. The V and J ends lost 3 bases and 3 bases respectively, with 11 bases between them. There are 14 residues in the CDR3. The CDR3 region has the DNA TGTGCCAGCTCACCTCGGCAGGGAGAAGAGACCCAGTACTTC. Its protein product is CASSPRQGEETQYF.

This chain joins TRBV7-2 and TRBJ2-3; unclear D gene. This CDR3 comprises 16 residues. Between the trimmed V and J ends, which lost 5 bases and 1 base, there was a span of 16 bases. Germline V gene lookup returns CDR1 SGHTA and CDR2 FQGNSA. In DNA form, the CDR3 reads TGTGCCAGCAGCCCCCGGGTTGCCTGGGGCACAGATACGCAGTATTTT. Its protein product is CASSPRVAWGTDTQYF.

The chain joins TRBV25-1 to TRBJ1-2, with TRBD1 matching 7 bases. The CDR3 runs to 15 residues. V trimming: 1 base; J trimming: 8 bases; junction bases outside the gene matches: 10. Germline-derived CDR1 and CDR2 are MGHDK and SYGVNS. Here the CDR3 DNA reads TGTGCCAGCAGTGAATGGTCGACAGGGAACGAAGGCTACACCTTC. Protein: CASSEWSTGNEGYTF.

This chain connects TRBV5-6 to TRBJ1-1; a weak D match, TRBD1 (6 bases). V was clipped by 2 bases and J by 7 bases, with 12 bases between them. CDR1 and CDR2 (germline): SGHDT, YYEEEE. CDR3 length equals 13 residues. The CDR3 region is CASSFYRAIEAFF. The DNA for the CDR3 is TGTGCCAGCAGCTTTTACAGGGCGATTGAAGCTTTCTTT.

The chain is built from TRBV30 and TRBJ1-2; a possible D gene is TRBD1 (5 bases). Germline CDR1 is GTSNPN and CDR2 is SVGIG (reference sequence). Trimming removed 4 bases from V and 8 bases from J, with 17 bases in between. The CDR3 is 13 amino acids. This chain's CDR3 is CAWNQGYKGGYTF. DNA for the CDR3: TGTGCCTGGAACCAGGGTTATAAGGGGGGCTACACCTTC.

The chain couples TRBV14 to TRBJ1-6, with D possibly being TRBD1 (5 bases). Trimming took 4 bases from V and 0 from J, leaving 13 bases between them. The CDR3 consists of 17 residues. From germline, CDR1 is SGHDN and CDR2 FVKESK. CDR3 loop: CASSPRELSSYNSPLHF. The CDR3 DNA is TGTGCCAGCAGCCCCAGGGAGCTGTCCTCCTATAATTCACCCCTCCACTTT.

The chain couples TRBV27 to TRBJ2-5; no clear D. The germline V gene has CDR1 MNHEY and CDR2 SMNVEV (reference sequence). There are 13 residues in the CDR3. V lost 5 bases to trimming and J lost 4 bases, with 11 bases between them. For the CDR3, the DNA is TGTGCCAGCAGTCCCGACATGTCAGAGACCCAGTACTTC. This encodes CASSPDMSETQYF.

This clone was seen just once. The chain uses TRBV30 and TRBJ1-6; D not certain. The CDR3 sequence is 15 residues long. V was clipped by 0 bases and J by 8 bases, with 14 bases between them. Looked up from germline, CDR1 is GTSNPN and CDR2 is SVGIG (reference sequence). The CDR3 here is CAWSVVGYGDSPLHF. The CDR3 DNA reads TGTGCCTGGAGTGTCGTAGGGTACGGTGATTCACCCCTCCACTTT.

The CDR3 DNA reads TGTGCCAGCAGCGCAGCCGGGACTAGCCATGGTGAGCAGTTCTTC. Its translation: CASSAAGTSHGEQFF. The V and J genes are TRBV9 and TRBJ2-1; TRBD2 aligns across 9 bases. The CDR3 consists of 15 residues. Germline V CDR1 and CDR2: SGDLS, YYNGEE. J lost 9 bases, V lost 3 bases, and 10 bases had no gene match.

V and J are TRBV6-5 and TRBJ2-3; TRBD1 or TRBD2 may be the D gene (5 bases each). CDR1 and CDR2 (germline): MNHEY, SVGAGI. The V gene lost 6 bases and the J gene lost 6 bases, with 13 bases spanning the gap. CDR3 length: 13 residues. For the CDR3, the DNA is TGTGCCAGCAGGGGGGTAGGGCACGATACGCAGTATTTT. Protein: CASRGVGHDTQYF.

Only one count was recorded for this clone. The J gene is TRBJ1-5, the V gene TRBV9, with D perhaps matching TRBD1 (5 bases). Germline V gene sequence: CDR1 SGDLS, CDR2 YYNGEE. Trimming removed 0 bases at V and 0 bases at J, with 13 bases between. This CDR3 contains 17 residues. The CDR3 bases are TGTGCCAGCAGCGTAGTCAGGGATCCCCCTAGCAATCAGCCCCAGCATTTT. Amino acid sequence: CASSVVRDPPSNQPQHF.

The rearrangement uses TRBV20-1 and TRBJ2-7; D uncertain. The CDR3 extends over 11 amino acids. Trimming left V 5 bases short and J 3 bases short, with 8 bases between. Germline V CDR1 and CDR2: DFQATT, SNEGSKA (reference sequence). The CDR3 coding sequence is TGCAGTGCTGGCCAGAACTACGAGCAGTACTTC. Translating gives CSAGQNYEQYF.

CDR3 sequence reads: CASSRGTGGVIYEQYF. CDR3 DNA: TGCGCCAGCAGCCGGGGGACAGGAGGGGTGATCTACGAGCAGTACTTC. V gene TRBV5-1 combines with J gene TRBJ2-7; 8 positions match TRBD1. Germline CDR1 and CDR2: SGHRS and YFSETQ. V shed 4 bases, J shed 3 bases, and the junction held 12 bases outside the gene matches. The CDR3 is made up of 16 amino acids.

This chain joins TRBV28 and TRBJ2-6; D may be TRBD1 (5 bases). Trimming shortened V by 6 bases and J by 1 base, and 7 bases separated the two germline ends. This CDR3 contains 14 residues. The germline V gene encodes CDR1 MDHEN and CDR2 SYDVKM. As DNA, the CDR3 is TGTGCCAGCAGCCCAGGGTCTGGGGCCAACGTCCTGACTTTC. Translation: CASSPGSGANVLTF.

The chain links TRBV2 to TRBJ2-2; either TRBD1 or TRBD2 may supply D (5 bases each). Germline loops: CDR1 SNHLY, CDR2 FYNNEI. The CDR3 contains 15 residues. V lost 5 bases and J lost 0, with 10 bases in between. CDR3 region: CASSTGTANTGELFF. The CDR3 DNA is TGTGCCAGCAGTACCGGGACGGCGAACACCGGGGAGCTGTTTTTT.